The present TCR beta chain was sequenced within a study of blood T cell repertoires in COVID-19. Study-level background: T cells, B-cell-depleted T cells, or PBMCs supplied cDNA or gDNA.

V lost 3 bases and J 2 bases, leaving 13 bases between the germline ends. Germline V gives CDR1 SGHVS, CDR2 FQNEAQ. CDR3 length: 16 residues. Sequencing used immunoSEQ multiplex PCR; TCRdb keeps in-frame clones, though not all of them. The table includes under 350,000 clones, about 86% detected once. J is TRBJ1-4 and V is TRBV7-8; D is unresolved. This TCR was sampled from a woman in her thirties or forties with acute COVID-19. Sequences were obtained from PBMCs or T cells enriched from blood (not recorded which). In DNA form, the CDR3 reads TGTGCCAGCAGCTTGGACCCGAGGAGGACTAATGAAAAACTGTTTTTT. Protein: CASSLDPRRTNEKLFF.